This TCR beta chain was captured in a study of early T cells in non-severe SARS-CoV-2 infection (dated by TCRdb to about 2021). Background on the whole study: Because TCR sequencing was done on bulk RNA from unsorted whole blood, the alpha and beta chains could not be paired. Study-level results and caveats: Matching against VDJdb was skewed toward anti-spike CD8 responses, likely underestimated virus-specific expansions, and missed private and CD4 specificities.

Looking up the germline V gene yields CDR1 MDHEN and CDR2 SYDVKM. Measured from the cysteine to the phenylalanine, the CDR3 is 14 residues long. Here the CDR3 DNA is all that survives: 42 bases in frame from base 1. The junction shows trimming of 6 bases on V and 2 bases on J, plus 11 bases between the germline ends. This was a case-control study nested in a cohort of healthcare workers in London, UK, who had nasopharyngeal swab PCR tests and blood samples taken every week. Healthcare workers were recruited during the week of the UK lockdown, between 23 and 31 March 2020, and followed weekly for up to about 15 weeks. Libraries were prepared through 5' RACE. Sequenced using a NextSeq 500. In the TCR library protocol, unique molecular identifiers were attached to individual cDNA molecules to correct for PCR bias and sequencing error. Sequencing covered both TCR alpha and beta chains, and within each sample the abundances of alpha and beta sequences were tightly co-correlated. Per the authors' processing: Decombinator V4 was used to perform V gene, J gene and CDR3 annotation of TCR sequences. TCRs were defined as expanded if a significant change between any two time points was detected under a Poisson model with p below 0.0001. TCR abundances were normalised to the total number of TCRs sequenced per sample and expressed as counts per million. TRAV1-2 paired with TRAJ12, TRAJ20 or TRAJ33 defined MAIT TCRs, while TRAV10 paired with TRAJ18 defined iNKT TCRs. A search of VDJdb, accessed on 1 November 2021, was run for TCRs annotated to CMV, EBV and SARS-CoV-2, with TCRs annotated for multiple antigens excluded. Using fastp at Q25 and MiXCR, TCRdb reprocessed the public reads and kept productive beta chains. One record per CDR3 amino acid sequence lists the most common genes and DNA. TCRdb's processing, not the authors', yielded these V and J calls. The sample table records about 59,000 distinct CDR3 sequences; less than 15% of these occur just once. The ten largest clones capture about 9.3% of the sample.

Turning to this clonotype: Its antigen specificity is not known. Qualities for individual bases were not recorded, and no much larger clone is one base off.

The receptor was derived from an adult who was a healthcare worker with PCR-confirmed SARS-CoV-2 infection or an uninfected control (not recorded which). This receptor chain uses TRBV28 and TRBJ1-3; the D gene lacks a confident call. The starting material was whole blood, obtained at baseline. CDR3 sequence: CASSSGGPGNTIYF. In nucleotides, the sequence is TGTGCCAGCAGCTCTGGTGGGCCTGGAAACACCATATATTTT.